Listed below are T cell receptor beta chains from one sample, sequenced in a study of identical twins. TCRdb re-called the 5' RACE reads through MiXCR, storing one row per CDR3 protein. The sample has hundreds of thousands of distinct CDR3 sequences; roughly 18% are singletons. The sample was also linked to a second study, of T cells expressing NK-cell markers.

The sample was PBMCs. Source of these receptors: a woman between 18 and 29 years old in good health. Both conserved end residues are part of each CDR3. Each record gives: D gene, V gene, J gene, CDR3 protein. A D gene is named only where the DNA matches it firmly.

.	TRBV12-3/TRBV12-4	TRBJ2-3	CASSISTDTQYF
.	TRBV7-9	TRBJ1-1	CASSLKTENTEAFF
.	TRBV6-2/TRBV6-3	TRBJ1-2	CASSYGSRDGYTF
.	TRBV4-1	TRBJ2-3	CASSQEKGGSTDTQYF
TRBD1	TRBV13	TRBJ1-1	CASSPMRRQGLNTEAFF
.	TRBV12-3/TRBV12-4	TRBJ1-4	CASKGRGIEKLFF
.	TRBV10-3	TRBJ2-3	CATRANSKLPDTQYF
TRBD2	TRBV11-2	TRBJ2-7	CASSPHRGVGEQYF
TRBD2	TRBV6-5	TRBJ2-7	CASSYSTSLTYEQYF
.	TRBV5-6	TRBJ2-5	CASRRVTAETQYF
.	TRBV29-1	TRBJ2-5	CSVVEGWETQYF
.	TRBV9	TRBJ2-7	CASSVDGGNEQYF
TRBD1	TRBV6-1	TRBJ2-2	CASSEEGTGDTGELFF
TRBD2	TRBV11-3	TRBJ2-1	CASSLEVTSVNEQFF
.	TRBV7-6	TRBJ2-7	CASSKDRTALYEQYF
TRBD1	TRBV5-1	TRBJ2-2	CASSSDRGPGELFF
TRBD2	TRBV20-1	TRBJ2-7	CSARSGTSGSLNEQYF
.	TRBV3-1	TRBJ2-5	CASSPLPGPPWETQYF
TRBD2	TRBV12-3/TRBV12-4	TRBJ2-1	CASSWTSGESSYNEQFF
.	TRBV15	TRBJ2-2	CATSLVGAGELFF
.	TRBV12-3/TRBV12-4	TRBJ2-2	CASTKGFANTGELFF
.	TRBV25-1	TRBJ1-1	CASSEMGERGTEAFF
.	TRBV12-3/TRBV12-4	TRBJ1-1	CASSFSEAEAFF
TRBD1	TRBV7-6	TRBJ2-5	CASSPSGTGVYETQYF
.	TRBV9	TRBJ2-7	CASSAQGEQYF
TRBD2	TRBV20-1	TRBJ2-2	CSASGTRNTGELFF
.	TRBV5-1	TRBJ2-3	CASTRAGTDTQYF
.	TRBV27	TRBJ1-6	CASSLYKTVDNSPLHF
TRBD2	TRBV15	TRBJ2-2	CATRGLAVNTGELFF
TRBD1	TRBV20-1	TRBJ1-1	CSASTHGQGVEAFF
.	TRBV5-4	TRBJ2-3	CASSFRQITDTQYF
.	TRBV20-1	TRBJ2-5	CSAIAQETQYF
TRBD1	TRBV29-1	TRBJ2-7	CSVRRTGTYEQYF
.	TRBV29-1	TRBJ2-6	CSVRTVLNPGANVLTF
.	TRBV6-6	TRBJ1-1	CATRAGGTEAFF
TRBD2	TRBV12-3/TRBV12-4	TRBJ2-1	CASSLARLAGLEQFF
TRBD1	TRBV6-1	TRBJ2-1	CASSVLQGSNEQFF
.	TRBV21-1	TRBJ1-5	CASSNRFQGDNQPQHF
.	TRBV11-2	TRBJ2-5	CASSLEFVGRTQYF
.	TRBV7-9	TRBJ2-3	CASSSRGSTDTQYF
.	TRBV9	TRBJ2-7	CASSVGRPPYEQYF
TRBD1	TRBV5-1	TRBJ2-4	CASSRDSQNIQYF
TRBD2	TRBV5-1	TRBJ2-1	CASRSSGGTYNEQFF
TRBD2	TRBV7-9	TRBJ2-1	CASSPLGGGQDEQFF
.	TRBV16	TRBJ2-1	CASSQLGGNEQFF
.	TRBV11-3	TRBJ2-5	CASSLGLQPDEAQYF
TRBD1	TRBV2	TRBJ2-3	CASSRDRESDTQYF
.	TRBV27	TRBJ2-1	CASSPAGGSLYNEQFF
.	TRBV7-9	TRBJ1-2	CASRGDSFYGYTF
.	TRBV5-1	TRBJ2-7	CASSISEDVIRGSEQYF
.	TRBV20-1	TRBJ1-2	CSARDTPGRQLHYGYTF
.	TRBV20-1	TRBJ1-1	CSARMGAAMNTEAFF
TRBD1	TRBV20-1	TRBJ2-1	CSAYSGQGGREQFF
.	TRBV20-1	TRBJ2-5	CSVPVRGAETQYF
.	TRBV5-1	TRBJ2-4	CASSGTGTKNIQYF
.	TRBV28	TRBJ2-3	CASISGGASTDTQYF
.	TRBV20-1	TRBJ1-1	CSASPLLGGTEAFF
TRBD1	TRBV29-1	TRBJ1-3	CSVLGQSGNTIYF
.	TRBV5-1	TRBJ1-1	CASARLGKNTEAFF
.	TRBV2	TRBJ2-5	CASNAEQETQYF